Each of the 21 T cell receptor beta chains below was sequenced from the same sample in a study of blood T cell repertoires in COVID-19. This table comes from immunoSEQ multiplex PCR, and its TCRdb copy is limited to in-frame clones, with some not included. Of about 280,000 clones in the sample, roughly 89% were seen once. Sequencing was done on a sample of peripheral blood. These receptors all stem from a woman aged 30 to 39 with COVID-19, enrolled during active disease.

The chain links TRBV18 to TRBJ2-7; 11 bases match TRBD2. J was trimmed by 2 bases and V by 2 bases; bases with no gene match: 8. CDR3 length: 17 amino acids. Looked up from germline, CDR1 is KGHSH and CDR2 is LQKENI. The DNA for the CDR3 is TGTGCCAGCTCACCATCGGCTAGCGGGGGGCTCCCCTACGAGCAGTACTTC. Translating gives CASSPSASGGLPYEQYF.

This chain links TRBV2 with TRBJ2-1; unclear D gene. Trimming took off 3 bases at V and 5 bases at J, with 8 bases between the two ends. CDR3 size: 13 residues. CDR1 and CDR2 from the germline V gene are SNHLY and FYNNEI. The CDR3 sequence: CASSDLRHNEQFF. The CDR3 DNA follows: TGTGCCAGCAGTGATTTGCGGCACAATGAGCAGTTCTTC.

The chain uses TRBV27 and TRBJ1-5; 7 bases map to TRBD1. This CDR3 is 14 amino acids long. Trimming removed 2 bases from V and 8 bases from J; junction bases left unmatched: 6. Looked up from germline, CDR1 is MNHEY and CDR2 is SMNVEV (reference sequence). CDR3 coding DNA: TGTGCCAGCAGTTTAATGACAGGGATGGAGCCCCAGCATTTT. Amino acids: CASSLMTGMEPQHF.

The chain is built from TRBV9 and TRBJ1-3; D gene ambiguous. Germline-derived CDR1 and CDR2 are SGDLS and YYNGEE. The CDR3 length is 16 residues. V gave up 0 bases and J gave up 0 bases, with 10 bases separating them. The CDR3 reads CASSVAFPSSGNTIYF. The CDR3, as DNA: TGTGCCAGCAGCGTAGCTTTCCCTAGCTCTGGAAACACCATATATTTT.

In this sample, this clone turned up a few times. V gene TRBV12-2 combines with J gene TRBJ2-3; TRBD2 is the table's D call and was not checked against the DNA. TRBV12-2 corresponds to a pseudogene. The CDR3 is 15 residues long. The CDR3 reads CASRLTLAGADTQYF. The CDR3, as DNA: TGTGCAAGTCGCTTAACCCTAGCGGGAGCAGATACGCAGTATTTT.

The rearrangement uses TRBV28 and TRBJ1-2; TRBD1 might be the D (5 bases). Trimming took 6 bases from V and 8 from J, leaving 16 bases between them. The CDR3 is 13 amino acids. Looked up from germline, CDR1 is MDHEN and CDR2 is SYDVKM. In nucleotides, the CDR3 is TGTGCCAGCAGGCGCCCGGGACTCGAGGGCTACACCTTC. Protein product: CASRRPGLEGYTF.

The chain is built from TRBV4-2 and TRBJ1-2; no clear D gene. This CDR3 contains 14 residues. CDR1 is LGHNA and CDR2 is YNFKEQ in the germline V gene. Deletions cut 2 bases from V and 6 bases from J, with 13 bases between. The CDR3 protein is CASSQMDWPHGYTF. CDR3 coding DNA: TGTGCCAGCAGCCAAATGGACTGGCCCCATGGCTACACCTTC.

This clone was recorded only once. The chain carries TRBV28 and TRBJ2-4; a weak D match, TRBD2 (6 bases). Per the germline V gene, CDR1 is MDHEN and CDR2 is SYDVKM. This CDR3 comprises 13 residues. With 4 bases removed from V and 4 bases from J, the gap between germline ends came to 8 bases. Written as DNA, the CDR3 is TGTGCCAGCAGTTCGGGACTTAAAAACATTCAGTACTTC. It encodes CASSSGLKNIQYF. Complete variable domain (other parts from reference TRBV28 and TRBJ2-4): DVKVTQSSRYLVKRTGEKVFLECVQDMDHENMFWYRQDPGLGLRLIYFSYDVKMKEKGDIPEGYSVSREKKERFSLILESASTNQTSMYLCASSSGLKNIQYFGAGTRLSVL.

The chain couples TRBV7-9 to TRBJ2-7, with 9 bases matching TRBD1. V lost 7 bases, J lost 3 bases, and 10 bases stayed unmatched. This CDR3 has 15 amino acids. Germline V gives CDR1 SEHNR, CDR2 FQNEAQ (reference sequence). DNA for the CDR3: TGTGCCAGCATCCTTACCGGGACAGGGTACTACGAGCAGTACTTC. Protein product: CASILTGTGYYEQYF.

The chain carries TRBV5-6 and TRBJ1-5; TRBD1 is a possible D gene (5 bases). V was clipped by 1 base and J by 9 bases, with 14 bases between them. Germline V gene sequence: CDR1 SGHDT, CDR2 YYEEEE. The CDR3 runs to 14 residues. CDR3 in amino acids: CASSLMGPQGPQHF. The CDR3 coding sequence is TGTGCCAGCAGCTTGATGGGGCCTCAGGGGCCCCAGCATTTT.

V and J are TRBV12-3 or TRBV12-4 and TRBJ1-6; a weak D match, TRBD1 (5 bases). The CDR3 is 12 residues long. V lost 10 bases and J lost 4, with 8 bases in between. For the CDR3, the DNA is TGTGCCAAACGGGGGTATAATTCACCCCTCCACTTT. It is translated as CAKRGYNSPLHF.

The chain has TRBV21-1 and TRBJ1-6; TRBD1, the D gene given by the table, was not confirmed from the DNA. TRBV21-1 counts as a pseudogene. The CDR3 consists of 15 residues. The CDR3 DNA reads as TGTGCCAGCAGCACGGGACAGTGGTCCTATTCACCCCTCCACTTT. Encoded protein: CASSTGQWSYSPLHF.

The genes are TRBV27 and TRBJ1-4; tentatively, D is TRBD1 (6 bases). Trimming removed 6 bases at V and 2 bases at J, with 16 bases between. Germline-derived CDR1 and CDR2 are MNHEY and SMNVEV (reference sequence). This CDR3 contains 16 residues. The CDR3 region has the DNA TGTGCCAGCAGCTTAGCATTTGGGGGCACTAATGAAAAACTGTTTTTT. It translates to CASSLAFGGTNEKLFF.

V usage is TRBV7-9 and J usage is TRBJ2-7; TRBD1 matches at 10 bases. Losses at the gene ends were 3 bases for V and 4 bases for J; bases not matched to a gene: 6. This CDR3 spans 15 amino acids. CDR1 and CDR2 from the germline V gene are SEHNR and FQNEAQ (reference sequence). For the CDR3, the DNA is TGTGCCAGCAGCTTCCGACAGGGGGCGGTGTACGAGCAGTACTTC. It specifies CASSFRQGAVYEQYF.

This chain joins TRBV5-5 and TRBJ2-5, with D tentatively TRBD2 (5 bases). This CDR3 is built from 15 residues. The V gene lost 4 bases and the J gene lost 3 bases, with 16 bases spanning the gap. Germline CDR1 reads SGHKS; CDR2 reads YYEKEE (reference sequence). Written as DNA, the CDR3 is TGTGCCAGCAGCCCCACCGGGGATTTTGAAGAGACCCAGTACTTC. Translating it yields CASSPTGDFEETQYF.

V is TRBV2 and J is TRBJ1-2; D possibly corresponds to TRBD1 (6 bases). The CDR3 consists of 12 residues. Deletions cut 10 bases from V and 4 bases from J, with 13 bases between. CDR1 and CDR2 from the germline V gene are SNHLY and FYNNEI. The DNA for the CDR3 is TGTGCCATCCGCCGGGACATCTATGGCTACACCTTC. Protein product: CAIRRDIYGYTF.

The rearrangement joins TRBV7-9 to TRBJ2-3, with D possibly matching TRBD2 (5 bases). The CDR3 is made up of 16 amino acids. Trimming cost V 2 bases and J 2 bases, with 14 bases left between them. Germline CDR1 and CDR2: SEHNR and FQNEAQ (reference sequence). CDR3 DNA sequence: TGTGCCAGCAGCTTAAGCGGCGGACGGCCCACAGATACGCAGTATTTT. Amino acid sequence: CASSLSGGRPTDTQYF. The full variable domain, with the rest looked up from reference TRBV7-9 and TRBJ2-3, is DTGVSQNPRHKITKRGQNVTFRCDPISEHNRLYWYRQTLGQGPEFLTYFQNEAQLEKSRLLSDRFSAERPKGSFSTLEIQRTEQGDSAMYLCASSLSGGRPTDTQYFGPGTRLTVL.

The CDR3 here is CAVLIRETSGNTIYF. The CDR3 DNA follows: TGTGCCGTACTCATCCGGGAGACCTCTGGAAACACCATATATTTT. J is TRBJ1-3 and V is TRBV28; D gene unclear. This CDR3 has 15 residues. Germline lookup yields CDR1 MDHEN and CDR2 SYDVKM. Trimming took off 11 bases at V and 0 bases at J, with 17 bases between the two ends.

The chain recombines TRBV5-1 with TRBJ1-1; 9 bases match TRBD1. V was pared by 0 bases and J by 5 bases, with 2 bases of the junction left unmatched. CDR3 length: 14 residues. CDR1 and CDR2 from the germline V gene are SGHRS and YFSETQ. CDR3 coding DNA: TGCGCCAGCAGCTTGGGGACAGGGGAGACTGAAGCTTTCTTT. Encoded protein: CASSLGTGETEAFF.

This chain links TRBV9 with TRBJ1-6, with D hard to call. The CDR3 totals 17 residues. The germline V and J ends were trimmed by 0 bases and 6 bases, with 16 bases remaining between them. The germline V gene has CDR1 SGDLS and CDR2 YYNGEE. The CDR3 DNA reads as TGTGCCAGCAGCGTAGGAAAACGGGGAGGCCTTAATTCACCCCTCCACTTT. It encodes CASSVGKRGGLNSPLHF.

The V and J genes are TRBV5-5 and TRBJ1-4, with TRBD1 identical over 11 bases. The J segment lost 5 bases and the V segment lost 2 bases, leaving 8 bases of the junction unmatched. The CDR3 length is 17 residues. Germline V CDR1 and CDR2: SGHKS, YYEKEE (reference sequence). CDR3 residues: CASSFPGQGGLNEKLFF. The CDR3 DNA follows: TGTGCCAGCAGCTTTCCGGGACAGGGGGGCCTAAATGAAAAACTGTTTTTT.